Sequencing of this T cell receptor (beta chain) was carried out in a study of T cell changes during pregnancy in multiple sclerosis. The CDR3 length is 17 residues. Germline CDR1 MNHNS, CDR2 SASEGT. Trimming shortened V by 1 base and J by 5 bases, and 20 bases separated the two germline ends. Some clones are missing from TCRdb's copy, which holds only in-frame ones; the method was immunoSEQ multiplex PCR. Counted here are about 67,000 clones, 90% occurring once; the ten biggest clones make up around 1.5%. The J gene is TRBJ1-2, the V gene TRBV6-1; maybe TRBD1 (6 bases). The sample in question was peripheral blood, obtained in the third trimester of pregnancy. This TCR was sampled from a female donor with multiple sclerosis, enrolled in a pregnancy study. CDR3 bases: TGTGCCAGCAGTGAAGAGGGACATCGGGGAGACCGATATGGCTACACCTTC. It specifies CASSEEGHRGDRYGYTF.